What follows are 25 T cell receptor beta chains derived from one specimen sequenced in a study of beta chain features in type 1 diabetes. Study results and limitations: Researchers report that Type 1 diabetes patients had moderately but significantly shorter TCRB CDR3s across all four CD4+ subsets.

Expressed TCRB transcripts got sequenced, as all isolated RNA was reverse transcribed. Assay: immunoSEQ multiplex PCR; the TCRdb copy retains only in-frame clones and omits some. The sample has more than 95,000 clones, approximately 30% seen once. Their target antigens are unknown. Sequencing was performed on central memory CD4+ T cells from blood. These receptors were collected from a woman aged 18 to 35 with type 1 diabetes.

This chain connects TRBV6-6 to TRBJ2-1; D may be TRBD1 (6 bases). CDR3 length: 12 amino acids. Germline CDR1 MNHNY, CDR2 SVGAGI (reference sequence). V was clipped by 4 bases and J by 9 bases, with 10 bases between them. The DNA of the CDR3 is TGTGCCAGCAGTTTGCGAGGGGGTGAGCAGTTCTTC. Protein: CASSLRGGEQFF.

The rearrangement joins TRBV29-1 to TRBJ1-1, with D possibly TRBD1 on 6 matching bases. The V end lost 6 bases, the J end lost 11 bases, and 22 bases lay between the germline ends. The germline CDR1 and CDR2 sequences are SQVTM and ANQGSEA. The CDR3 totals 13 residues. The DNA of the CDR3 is TGCAGCGTCGGCTTAATGGGGGGGGGCGAGGCTTTCTTT. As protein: CSVGLMGGGEAFF.

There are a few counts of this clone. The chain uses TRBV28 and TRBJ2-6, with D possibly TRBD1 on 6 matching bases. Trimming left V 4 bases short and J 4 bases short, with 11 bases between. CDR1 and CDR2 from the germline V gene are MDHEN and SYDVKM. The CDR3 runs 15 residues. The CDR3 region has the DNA TGTGCCAGCAGTTCACAGGGACCCGGGGCCAACGTCCTGACTTTC. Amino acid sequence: CASSSQGPGANVLTF.

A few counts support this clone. CDR3 amino acids: CSVRTSEETQYF. In nucleotides, the CDR3 is TGCAGCGTCCGGACTAGCGAAGAGACCCAGTACTTC. The chain uses TRBV29-1 and TRBJ2-5; TRBD2 aligns across 9 bases. The CDR3 has 12 amino acids. Germline V gives CDR1 SQVTM, CDR2 ANQGSEA. Trimming removed 6 bases from V and 3 bases from J; junction bases left unmatched: 2.

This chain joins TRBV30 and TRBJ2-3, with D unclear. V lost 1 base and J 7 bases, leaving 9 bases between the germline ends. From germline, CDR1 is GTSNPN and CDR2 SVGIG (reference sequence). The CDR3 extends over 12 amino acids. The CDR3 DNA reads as TGTGCCTGGAGTGCCCCTCCTAATACGCAGTATTTT. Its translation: CAWSAPPNTQYF.

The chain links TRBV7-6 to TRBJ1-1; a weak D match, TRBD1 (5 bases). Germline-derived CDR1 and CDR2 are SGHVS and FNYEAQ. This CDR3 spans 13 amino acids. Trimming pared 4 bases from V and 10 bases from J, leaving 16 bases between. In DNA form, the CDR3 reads TGTGCCAGCAGCTCCCAGCGGAGGGGAAGAGCTTTCTTT. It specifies CASSSQRRGRAFF.

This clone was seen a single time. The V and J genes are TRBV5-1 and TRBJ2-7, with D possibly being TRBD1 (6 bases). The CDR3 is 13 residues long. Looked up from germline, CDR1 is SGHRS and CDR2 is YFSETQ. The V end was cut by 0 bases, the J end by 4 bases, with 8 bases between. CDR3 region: CASSLGTVYEQYV. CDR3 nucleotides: TGCGCCAGCAGCTTGGGGACAGTATACGAGCAGTACGTC.

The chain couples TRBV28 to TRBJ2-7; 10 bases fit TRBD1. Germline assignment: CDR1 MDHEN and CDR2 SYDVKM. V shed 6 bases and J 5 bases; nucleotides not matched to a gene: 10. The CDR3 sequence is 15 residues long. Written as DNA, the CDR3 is TGTGCCAGCAGGACTCCGGGACAGGGGTGGCACGAGCAGTACTTC. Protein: CASRTPGQGWHEQYF.

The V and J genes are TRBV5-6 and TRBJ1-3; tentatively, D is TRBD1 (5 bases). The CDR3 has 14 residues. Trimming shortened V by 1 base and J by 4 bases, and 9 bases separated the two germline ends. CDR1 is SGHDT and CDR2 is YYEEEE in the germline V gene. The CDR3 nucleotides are TGTGCCAGCAGCTTGTCAGGGCGAGGAAACACCATATATTTT. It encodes CASSLSGRGNTIYF.

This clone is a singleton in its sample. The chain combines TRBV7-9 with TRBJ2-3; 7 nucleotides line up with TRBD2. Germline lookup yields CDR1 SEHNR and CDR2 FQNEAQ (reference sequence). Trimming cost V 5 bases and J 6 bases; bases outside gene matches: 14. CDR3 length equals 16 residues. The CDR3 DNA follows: TGTGCCAGCAGCCCCACCGGTGGCGGGAGTCGTGATACGCAGTATTTT. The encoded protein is CASSPTGGGSRDTQYF.

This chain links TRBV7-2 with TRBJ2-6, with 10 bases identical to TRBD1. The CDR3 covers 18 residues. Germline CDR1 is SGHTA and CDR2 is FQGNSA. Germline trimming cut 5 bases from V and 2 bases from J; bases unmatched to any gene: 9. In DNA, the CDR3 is TGTGCCAGCAGCCAACGACAGGGGGCGAGCACTGGGGCCAACGTCCTGACTTTC. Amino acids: CASSQRQGASTGANVLTF.

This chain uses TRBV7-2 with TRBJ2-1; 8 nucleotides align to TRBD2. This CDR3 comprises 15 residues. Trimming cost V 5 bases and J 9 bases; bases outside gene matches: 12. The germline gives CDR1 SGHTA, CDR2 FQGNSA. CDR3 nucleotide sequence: TGTGCCAGCAGCCCAAACGGGGGGGCTTGGGGTGAGCAGTTCTTC. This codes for CASSPNGGAWGEQFF.

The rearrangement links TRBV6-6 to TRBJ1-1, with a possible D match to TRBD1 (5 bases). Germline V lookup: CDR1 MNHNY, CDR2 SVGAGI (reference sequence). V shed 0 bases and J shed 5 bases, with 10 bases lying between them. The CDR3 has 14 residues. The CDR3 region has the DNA TGTGCCAGCAGTTACTCGGGTGGGGGGACTGAAGCTTTCTTT. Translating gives CASSYSGGGTEAFF.

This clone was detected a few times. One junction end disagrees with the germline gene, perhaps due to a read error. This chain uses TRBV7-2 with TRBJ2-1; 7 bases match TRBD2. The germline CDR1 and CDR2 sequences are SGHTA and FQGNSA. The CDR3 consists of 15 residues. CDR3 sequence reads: CASSLFAGTTNGQFF. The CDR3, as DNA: TGTGCCAGCAGCTTATTTGCCGGGACTACAAATGGGCAGTTCTTC.

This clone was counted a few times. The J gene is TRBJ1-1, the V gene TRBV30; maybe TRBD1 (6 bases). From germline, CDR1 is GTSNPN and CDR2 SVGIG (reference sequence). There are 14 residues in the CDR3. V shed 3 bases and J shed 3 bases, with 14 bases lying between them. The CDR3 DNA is TGTGCCTGGAGGTTCGGGGGGGGCGACACTGAAGCTTTCTTT. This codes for CAWRFGGGDTEAFF.

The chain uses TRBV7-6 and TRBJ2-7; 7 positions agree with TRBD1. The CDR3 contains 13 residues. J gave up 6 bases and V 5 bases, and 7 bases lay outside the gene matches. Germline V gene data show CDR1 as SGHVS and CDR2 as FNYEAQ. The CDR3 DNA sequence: TGTGCCAGCAGCCCTCGGGACAGATCCGAGCAGTACTTC. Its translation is CASSPRDRSEQYF.

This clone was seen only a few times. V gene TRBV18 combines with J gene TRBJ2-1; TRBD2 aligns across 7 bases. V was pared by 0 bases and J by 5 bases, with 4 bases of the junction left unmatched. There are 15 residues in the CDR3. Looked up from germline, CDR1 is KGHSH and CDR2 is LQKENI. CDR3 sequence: CASSPPGTTHNEQFF. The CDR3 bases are TGTGCCAGCTCACCACCGGGGACTACCCACAATGAGCAGTTCTTC.

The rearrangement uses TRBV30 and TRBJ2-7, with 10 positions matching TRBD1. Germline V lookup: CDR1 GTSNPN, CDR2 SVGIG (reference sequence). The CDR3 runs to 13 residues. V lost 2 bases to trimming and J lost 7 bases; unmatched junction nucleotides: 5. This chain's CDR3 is CAWSTDRGGEQYV. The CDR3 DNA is TGTGCCTGGAGTACGGACAGGGGGGGAGAGCAGTACGTC.

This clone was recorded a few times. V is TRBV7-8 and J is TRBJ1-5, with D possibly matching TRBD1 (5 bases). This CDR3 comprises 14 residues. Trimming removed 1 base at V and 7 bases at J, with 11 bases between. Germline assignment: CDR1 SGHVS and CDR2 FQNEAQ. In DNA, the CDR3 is TGTGCCAGCAGCTTAGATGGGGCGAGACAGCCCCAGCATTTT. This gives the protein CASSLDGARQPQHF.

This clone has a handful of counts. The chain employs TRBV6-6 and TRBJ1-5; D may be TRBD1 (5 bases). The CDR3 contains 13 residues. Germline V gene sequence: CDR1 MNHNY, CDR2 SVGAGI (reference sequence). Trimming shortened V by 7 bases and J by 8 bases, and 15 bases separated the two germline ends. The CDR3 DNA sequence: TGTGCCAGCATGGGGGACTATCGAGAGCCCCAGCATTTT. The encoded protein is CASMGDYREPQHF.

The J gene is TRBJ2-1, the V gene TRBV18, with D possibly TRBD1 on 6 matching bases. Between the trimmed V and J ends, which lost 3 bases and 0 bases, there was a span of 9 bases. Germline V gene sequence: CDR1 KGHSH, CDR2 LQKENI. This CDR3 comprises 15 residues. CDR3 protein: CASSPDRVSYNEQFF. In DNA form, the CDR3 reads TGTGCCAGCTCACCGGACAGAGTCTCCTACAATGAGCAGTTCTTC.

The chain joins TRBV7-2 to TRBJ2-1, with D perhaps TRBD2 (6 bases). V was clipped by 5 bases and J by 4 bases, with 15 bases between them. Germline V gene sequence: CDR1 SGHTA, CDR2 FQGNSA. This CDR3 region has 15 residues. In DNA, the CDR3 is TGTGCCAGCAGCAGTGAGGGACTTAGGTACAATGAGCAGTTCTTC. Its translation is CASSSEGLRYNEQFF.

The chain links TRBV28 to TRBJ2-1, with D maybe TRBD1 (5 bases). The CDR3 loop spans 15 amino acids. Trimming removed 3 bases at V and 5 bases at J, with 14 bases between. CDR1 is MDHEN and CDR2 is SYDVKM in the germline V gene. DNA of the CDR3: TGTGCCAGCAGTTTCCCCGACCTGGGGCACAATGAGCAGTTCTTC. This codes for CASSFPDLGHNEQFF.

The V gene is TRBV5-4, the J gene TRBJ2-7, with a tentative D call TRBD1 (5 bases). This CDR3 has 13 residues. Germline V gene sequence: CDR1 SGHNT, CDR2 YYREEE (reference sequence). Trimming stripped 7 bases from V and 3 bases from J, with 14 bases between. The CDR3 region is CASSGQTNYEQYF. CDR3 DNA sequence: TGTGCCAGCTCTGGACAAACGAACTACGAGCAGTACTTC.

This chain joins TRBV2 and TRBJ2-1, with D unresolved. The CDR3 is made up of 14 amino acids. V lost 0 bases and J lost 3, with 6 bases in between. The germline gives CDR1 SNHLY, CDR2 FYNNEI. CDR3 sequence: CASSEASVYNEQFF. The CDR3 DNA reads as TGTGCCAGCAGTGAAGCATCAGTCTACAATGAGCAGTTCTTC.